One sample yielded the 7 T cell receptor beta chains listed below, sequenced in a study of response to subunit inactivated influenza vaccine. Via MiXCR, TCRdb re-called the RT-PCR reads, giving one row per CDR3 protein. This table has hundreds of thousands of distinct CDR3 sequences, under 9% appearing once. The sequences come from PBMCs from blood, collected around 2 years after vaccination. The receptors originated from a man aged 50 to 69 who received an inactivated influenza vaccine.

In this sample, this clonotype turned up a few times. The chain has TRBV24-1 and TRBJ2-1, with 7 bases lining up with TRBD1. The CDR3 is 13 amino acids. J lost 8 bases, V lost 7 bases, and 7 bases had no gene match. Germline CDR1 is KGHDR and CDR2 is SFDVKD. The DNA of the CDR3 is TGTGCCACCAGCGAGGGACAGTACTATGAGCAGTTCTTC. Translation: CATSEGQYYEQFF.

This clonotype was recorded a few times. The chain links TRBV27 to TRBJ2-5; TRBD2 is a possible D gene (5 bases). CDR1 MNHEY and CDR2 SMNVEV come from the germline V gene (reference sequence). V was shortened by 3 bases and J by 7 bases, with 21 bases between the two germline ends. CDR3 length: 16 amino acids. CDR3 bases: TGTGCCAGCAGTTTCGCGGGCTCCGTGGGGTACGGGACCCAGTACTTC. Translating gives CASSFAGSVGYGTQYF.

The V and J genes are TRBV4-1 and TRBJ2-7, with D tentatively TRBD1 or TRBD2 (5 bases each). Looked up from germline, CDR1 is MGHRA and CDR2 is YSYEKL. This CDR3 is built from 12 residues. V was clipped by 5 bases and J by 6 bases, with 11 bases between them. The CDR3 is CASSGASPEQYF. The CDR3 region has the DNA TGCGCCAGCAGCGGGGCTAGCCCCGAGCAGTACTTC.

The chain joins TRBV6-2 or TRBV6-3 to TRBJ2-2; D is uncertain. V was cut by 0 bases and J by 6 bases, with 20 bases left in between. The CDR3 sequence is 18 residues long. Germline values: CDR1 MNHEY, CDR2 SVGEGT. CDR3 sequence: CASSYSFVPKYHPGELFF. CDR3 coding DNA: TGTGCCAGCAGTTACTCGTTCGTCCCCAAGTACCACCCCGGGGAGCTGTTTTTT.

This clonotype was detected only a few times. The CDR3 DNA reads TGTGCCAGCAGCTTGCAACCTGGAGTGGATCGGGGGCGCGTCTCCTACGAGCAGTACTTC. It specifies CASSLQPGVDRGRVSYEQYF. V is TRBV5-4 and J is TRBJ2-7; the D gene could be TRBD1 or TRBD2 (6 bases each). Trimming pared 1 base from V and 0 bases from J, leaving 26 bases between. CDR1 and CDR2 (germline): SGHNT, YYREEE (reference sequence). The CDR3 contains 20 residues.

The chain uses TRBV4-2 and TRBJ2-7; TRBD1 matches at 7 bases. The CDR3 is 16 residues long. J gave up 5 bases and V 4 bases, and 14 bases lay outside the gene matches. Per germline, CDR1 LGHNA and CDR2 YNFKEQ. CDR3 DNA sequence: TGTGCCAGCAGCCCCGGTATCGACAGGGATGGGGACGAGCAGTACTTC. Protein sequence: CASSPGIDRDGDEQYF.

This chain uses TRBV7-2 with TRBJ2-7; either TRBD1 or TRBD2 may supply D (5 bases each). V shed 1 base and J shed 6 bases, with 16 bases lying between them. Germline V gene sequence: CDR1 SGHTA, CDR2 FQGNSA. The CDR3 has 15 residues. The CDR3 bases are TGTGCCAGCAGCTTAGTCTCGGCTGGGGACCCCGAGCAGTACTTC. It specifies CASSLVSAGDPEQYF. The full variable domain, in which reference TRBV7-2 and TRBJ2-7 provide the parts outside the CDR3, is GAGVSQSPSNKVTEKGKDVELRCDPISGHTALYWYRQSLGQGLEFLIYFQGNSAPDKSGLPSDRFSAERTGGSVSTLTIQRTQQEDSAVYLCASSLVSAGDPEQYFGPGTRLTVT.